This T cell receptor (beta chain) derives from a study of CD8+ T cells in alopecia areata. Extracted from the samples, RNA was reverse transcribed into cDNA to serve as the sequencing template. Method: immunoSEQ multiplex PCR; TCRdb's copy keeps in-frame clones and lacks some. Here the sample spans about 150,000 clones, around 50% being singletons. The CDR3 contains 11 residues. A few counts support this clone. Its antigen is as yet unknown. The study, taken as a whole, reports: Many expanded lesional clones persisted in scalp and blood during tofacitinib treatment. Scalp sequencing captures resident alphabeta T cells of normal skin too.

The treatment is: oral pan-JAK inhibitor, 5-10 mg twice daily. The specimen comprised CD8+ T cells sorted from blood, sampled at week 4, from a patient treated with tofacitinib. The sequence derives from a human donor with alopecia areata. The chain employs TRBV12-2 and TRBJ2-3. TRBV12-2 is given as a pseudogene. This CDR3 is CASRLPDTQYF. The CDR3, as DNA: TGTGCAAGTCGCTTACCAGATACGCAGTATTTT.